Presented here are 28 T cell receptor beta chains from one specimen sequenced in a study of blood T cell repertoires in COVID-19. TCRdb keeps only in-frame clones here, not all; method: immunoSEQ multiplex PCR. The sample includes 100,000 to 150,000 clones, around 88% of them seen just once. The sequenced sample was peripheral blood. All receptors derive from a man between 60 and 75 years old with COVID-19, enrolled during active disease.

The V call is TRBV30, the J call TRBJ1-6; D not certain. The CDR3 is made up of 15 amino acids. Germline lookup yields CDR1 GTSNPN and CDR2 SVGIG (reference sequence). V lost 1 base to trimming and J lost 4 bases, with 11 bases between them. CDR3 in DNA: TGTGCCTGGAGTGGAAGGCGGGGTTATAATTCACCCCTCCACTTT. This codes for CAWSGRRGYNSPLHF.

The chain uses TRBV6-5 and TRBJ2-5, with TRBD1 matching over 10 bases. J lost 5 bases, V lost 6 bases, and 6 bases had no gene match. This CDR3 is built from 14 residues. Germline-derived CDR1 and CDR2 are MNHEY and SVGAGI. CDR3 region: CASSYGTGEETQYF. In DNA form, the CDR3 reads TGTGCCAGCAGCTACGGGACAGGGGAGGAGACCCAGTACTTC.

The genes are TRBV12-3 or TRBV12-4 and TRBJ2-3; D is unclear. The CDR3 totals 13 residues. Trimming stripped 6 bases from V and 1 base from J, with 8 bases between. The CDR3 region has the DNA TGTGCCAGCAGAACCCCGGGCACAGATACGCAGTATTTT. It is translated as CASRTPGTDTQYF.

This sequence joins TRBV6-5 and TRBJ1-3; D not certain. This CDR3 has 13 residues. The ends were cut back, 7 bases at V and 11 bases at J, with 18 bases in the middle. Germline V gene data show CDR1 as MNHEY and CDR2 as SVGAGI. Here the CDR3 reads CASKPAATISIYF. In DNA, the CDR3 is TGTGCCAGCAAACCGGCAGCCACTATTTCCATATATTTT.

The CDR3 reads CASSSFGGAHEQYF. DNA of the CDR3: TGTGCCAGCAGCTCCTTTGGGGGGGCCCACGAGCAGTACTTC. The chain combines TRBV28 with TRBJ2-7; D is perhaps TRBD2 (7 bases). CDR1 and CDR2 (germline): MDHEN, SYDVKM. The V end was cut by 6 bases, the J end by 5 bases, with 17 bases between. This CDR3 comprises 14 residues. Using reference TRBV28 and TRBJ2-7 for the parts outside the CDR3, the full variable domain is DVKVTQSSRYLVKRTGEKVFLECVQDMDHENMFWYRQDPGLGLRLIYFSYDVKMKEKGDIPEGYSVSREKKERFSLILESASTNQTSMYLCASSSFGGAHEQYFGPGTRLTVT.

V gene TRBV19 combines with J gene TRBJ1-6; weak D call: TRBD1 (6 bases). The CDR3 has 18 amino acids. Germline CDR1 reads LNHDA; CDR2 reads SQIVND (reference sequence). Trimming removed 5 bases at V and 0 bases at J, with 17 bases between. CDR3 DNA: TGTGCCAGTAGTCCTGGACAGAGACTGAGCTCCTATAATTCACCCCTCCACTTT. Protein: CASSPGQRLSSYNSPLHF.

The chain couples TRBV27 to TRBJ2-4, with 8 positions matching TRBD2. The CDR3 consists of 14 residues. The V segment lost 3 bases and the J segment 3 bases; nucleotides outside the gene matches: 1. The germline CDR1 and CDR2 sequences are MNHEY and SMNVEV (reference sequence). This CDR3 reads CASSFREGKNIQYF. The CDR3 nucleotides read TGTGCCAGCAGTTTCCGGGAGGGCAAAAACATTCAGTACTTC.

This clone was counted between two and nine times. This chain links TRBV6-2 or TRBV6-3 with TRBJ2-7; maybe TRBD2 (5 bases). Germline V gene lookup returns CDR1 MNHEY and CDR2 SVGEGT. CDR3 size: 13 residues. Trimming removed 3 bases from V and 7 bases from J, with 13 bases in between. The CDR3 nucleotides read TGTGCCAGCAGTTATGGACTCCCTGGGGAGCAGTACTTC. Residues: CASSYGLPGEQYF.

The V and J genes are TRBV3-1 (or the pseudogene TRBV3-2) and TRBJ1-2; D not certain. In germline, CDR1 is LGHDT, CDR2 YNNKEL (reference sequence). The CDR3 sequence is 13 residues long. Trimming pared 0 bases from V and 7 bases from J, leaving 9 bases between. The CDR3 here is CASSQDLLGGYTF. As DNA, the CDR3 is TGTGCCAGCAGCCAAGATTTACTAGGTGGCTACACCTTC.

The V call is TRBV4-2, the J call TRBJ1-2; 7 bases are a match to TRBD1. V shed 4 bases, J shed 2 bases, and the junction held 4 bases outside the gene matches. Looked up from germline, CDR1 is LGHNA and CDR2 is YNFKEQ. The CDR3 totals 14 residues. This CDR3 is CASSPAGGNYGYTF. CDR3 bases: TGTGCCAGCAGCCCAGCAGGGGGAAACTATGGCTACACCTTC.

V is TRBV30 and J is TRBJ2-2, with 8 bases aligning to TRBD2. Losses at the gene ends were 2 bases for V and 7 bases for J; bases not matched to a gene: 6. The CDR3 has 14 amino acids. The V gene's germline CDR1 is GTSNPN and CDR2 SVGIG (reference sequence). The CDR3 DNA reads TGTGCCTGGAGTATGGGACTAGGGGTCGGGGAGCTGTTTTTT. Amino acid sequence: CAWSMGLGVGELFF.

The chain carries TRBV30 and TRBJ1-1, with no clear D. Trimming shortened V by 0 bases and J by 1 base, and 6 bases separated the two germline ends. The CDR3 covers 13 residues. The germline V gene has CDR1 GTSNPN and CDR2 SVGIG (reference sequence). CDR3 loop: CAWSVLRNTEAFF. DNA for the CDR3: TGTGCCTGGAGTGTACTTAGGAACACTGAAGCTTTCTTT.

The chain couples TRBV6-4 to TRBJ2-1, with 8 bases aligning to TRBD2. The CDR3 consists of 13 residues. Germline-derived CDR1 and CDR2 are MRHNA and SNTAGT. J was trimmed by 9 bases and V by 4 bases; bases with no gene match: 5. The CDR3 bases are TGTGCCAGCAGTGCGATACGGGGGGGTGAGCAGTTCTTC. It codes for CASSAIRGGEQFF.

The chain has TRBV7-6 and TRBJ2-6; maybe TRBD1 (6 bases). The CDR3 loop spans 20 amino acids. Germline CDR1 is SGHVS and CDR2 is FNYEAQ. V lost 1 base and J 0 bases, leaving 19 bases between the germline ends. The CDR3 DNA follows: TGTGCCAGCAGCTTAGTAGGATCGGGGACACTACGCTCTGGGGCCAACGTCCTGACTTTC. Translation: CASSLVGSGTLRSGANVLTF. The whole variable domain, filled in from reference TRBV7-6 and TRBJ2-6, reads GAGVSQSPRYKVTKRGQDVALRCDPISGHVSLYWYRQALGQGPEFLTYFNYEAQQDKSGLPNDRFSAERPEGSISTLTIQRTEQRDSAMYRCASSLVGSGTLRSGANVLTFGAGSRLTVL.

In its sample, this clone was seen a few times. This chain uses TRBV12-3 or TRBV12-4 with TRBJ1-2; TRBD1 is a possible D gene (5 bases). V was pared by 2 bases and J by 8 bases, with 9 bases between. This CDR3 has 12 amino acids. Written as DNA, the CDR3 is TGTGCCAGCAGTTTAAGACAGCGCGGCTACACCTTC. Translation: CASSLRQRGYTF.

The chain has TRBV6-5 and TRBJ1-5, with D tentatively TRBD1 (5 bases). Germline-derived CDR1 and CDR2 are MNHEY and SVGAGI. V lost 6 bases and J lost 2, with 14 bases in between. The CDR3 loop spans 15 amino acids. CDR3 DNA: TGTGCCAGCAGGGACATCATTTCGGGCAATCAGCCCCAGCATTTT. Translation: CASRDIISGNQPQHF.

The chain uses TRBV9 and TRBJ1-5; D perhaps matches TRBD1 (5 bases). CDR1 and CDR2 from the germline V gene are SGDLS and YYNGEE. Trimming left V 0 bases short and J 2 bases short, with 9 bases between. This CDR3 spans 15 amino acids. The CDR3: CASSVGGTGNQPQHF. In DNA form, the CDR3 reads TGTGCCAGCAGCGTAGGGGGGACTGGCAATCAGCCCCAGCATTTT. The entire variable domain, with the rest obtained from reference TRBV9 and TRBJ1-5, is as follows: DSGVTQTPKHLITATGQRVTLRCSPRSGDLSVYWYQQSLDQGLQFLIQYYNGEERAKGNILERFSAQQFPDLHSELNLSSLELGDSALYFCASSVGGTGNQPQHFGDGTRLSIL.

The CDR3 region has the DNA TGTGCCAGCAGTACGGGACAGGGCCTTAGCTCCTACAATGAGCAGTTCTTC. Translating it yields CASSTGQGLSSYNEQFF. The chain carries TRBV7-2 and TRBJ2-1, with 9 bases aligning to TRBD1. V shed 6 bases, J shed 0 bases, and the junction held 9 bases outside the gene matches. The CDR3 runs 17 residues. CDR1 is SGHTA, CDR2 FQGNSA, per germline.

This clone was observed a single time. V and J are TRBV7-9 and TRBJ1-1, with D uncertain. Germline V gives CDR1 SEHNR, CDR2 FQNEAQ (reference sequence). CDR3 length: 14 amino acids. The V gene lost 5 bases and the J gene lost 0 bases, with 10 bases spanning the gap. The CDR3 loop is CASSPSGLNTEAFF. The CDR3 nucleotides read TGTGCCAGCAGCCCTTCGGGGTTGAACACTGAAGCTTTCTTT.

The chain uses TRBV6-2 or TRBV6-3 and TRBJ2-7; D possibly corresponds to TRBD1 (6 bases). Per germline, CDR1 MNHEY and CDR2 SVGEGT. V was trimmed by 0 bases and J by 3 bases, leaving 12 bases between them. The CDR3 is made up of 15 amino acids. CDR3 amino acids: CASSYSQGNLYEQYF. CDR3 nucleotides: TGTGCCAGCAGTTACTCTCAGGGGAACCTCTACGAGCAGTACTTC.

The chain uses TRBV9 and TRBJ2-3; 9 bases fit TRBD2. Germline assignment: CDR1 SGDLS and CDR2 YYNGEE. The CDR3 is made up of 16 amino acids. V was clipped by 1 base and J by 6 bases; unmatched bases: 9. The CDR3 region is CASSVSAGGYFDTQYF. CDR3 coding DNA: TGTGCCAGCAGCGTATCAGCGGGGGGTTATTTTGATACGCAGTATTTT.

V usage is TRBV21-1 and J usage is TRBJ1-5. TRBV21-1 is shown as a pseudogene. The CDR3 spans 17 residues. This chain's CDR3 is CASSKPADSPYKQPQHF. The CDR3 DNA is TGTGCCAGCAGCAAACCAGCCGATAGCCCATATAAGCAGCCCCAGCATTTT.

This sequence joins TRBV6-5 and TRBJ1-4; 8 bases are shared with TRBD1. The germline gives CDR1 MNHEY, CDR2 SVGAGI. The CDR3 runs 14 residues. V lost 6 bases, J lost 8 bases, and 8 bases stayed unmatched. The DNA for the CDR3 is TGTGCCAGCAGCCTCGGACAGGGCGGGGAAAAACTGTTTTTT. Protein product: CASSLGQGGEKLFF.

This chain uses TRBV7-2 with TRBJ1-1, with 9 bases that match TRBD1. The CDR3 runs 16 residues. V shed 0 bases, J shed 5 bases, and the junction held 7 bases outside the gene matches. Looked up from germline, CDR1 is SGHTA and CDR2 is FQGNSA. The CDR3 DNA is TGTGCCAGCAGCTTAGCCGGGGACAGGGTGCGAACTGAAGCTTTCTTT. Translating gives CASSLAGDRVRTEAFF.

J is TRBJ1-2 and V is TRBV7-8, with 8 bases that match TRBD1. J was trimmed by 6 bases and V by 0 bases; bases with no gene match: 3. The CDR3 has 14 residues. From germline, CDR1 is SGHVS and CDR2 FQNEAQ. DNA of the CDR3: TGTGCCAGCAGCTTAGCGCCAGGGGGCCATGGCTACACCTTC. Amino acids: CASSLAPGGHGYTF.

This clone was counted once. DNA for the CDR3: TGTGCCAGCAGCTTTTTTCTAGGACAGGGATTCTACGAGCAGTACTTC. Its translation: CASSFFLGQGFYEQYF. The chain has TRBV7-9 and TRBJ2-7; 8 nucleotides align to TRBD1. The junction had 10 bases not matched to a gene; V was cut back by 3 bases and J by 3 bases. The V gene's germline CDR1 is SEHNR and CDR2 FQNEAQ (reference sequence). CDR3 length equals 16 residues.

This chain connects TRBV9 to TRBJ2-5; TRBD1 aligns across 7 bases. The CDR3 has 15 residues. CDR1 and CDR2 (germline): SGDLS, YYNGEE. V trimming: 0 bases; J trimming: 6 bases; junction bases outside the gene matches: 8. The CDR3 nucleotides read TGTGCCAGCAGCGTAGATCAAGGGGGCAAAAAGACCCAGTACTTC. The encoded protein is CASSVDQGGKKTQYF.

V gene TRBV6-2 or TRBV6-3 combines with J gene TRBJ2-1; TRBD2 agrees at 13 bases. Germline V CDR1 and CDR2: MNHEY, SVGEGT. The CDR3 is made up of 15 amino acids. J was trimmed by 7 bases and V by 5 bases; bases with no gene match: 5. The chain's CDR3 is CASSDLGLAGNEQFF. CDR3 nucleotides: TGTGCCAGCAGTGACTTGGGACTAGCGGGGAATGAGCAGTTCTTC.